Listed here is a single T cell receptor (beta chain). There is no known antigen for this receptor. An end of the junction does not agree with germline; a read error may underlie this. Library generation was performed with multiplex PCR. The instrument given in TCRdb is Illumina HiSeq 2500. Following protocols modified from ARM-PCR, the researchers constructed TCRbeta libraries through three rounds of nested PCR with primers (Table S4). Before sequencing, PCR products of 200-500 bp were cut from the gel and purified using the QIAquick gel extraction kit. The study's processing was this. Trimmomatic was used to clean the reads, FLASH was used to merge the reads into complete CDR3 sequences, and MiTCR was used to assign the reads to V(D)J germline segments. Clonal diversity was calculated as the inverse Simpson's index using VDJtools. In-frame sequences lacking a premature stop codon were counted as productive reads. Clones were called with MiXCR by TCRdb after fastp trimmed the public reads at Q25, and only in-frame beta chains were retained. Here each entry gathers all rows of one CDR3 protein and keeps the most common genes and DNA. The V and J calls were determined by TCRdb, not by the authors. In this sample the table shows 91,000 or so distinct CDR3 sequences, about 70% of which occur a single time. The top ten constitute about 17% of the sample.

The data were obtained in a study of tumor and adjacent non-tumor tissue in lung cancer (dated by TCRdb to 2016 to 2019). Regarding the study in general: Of the cohort, 11 to 12 patients had adenocarcinoma, 2 had squamous cell carcinoma and 1 had small cell lung cancer. The approximately 15 patients were aged about 30 to 76 years, included 10 men and 5 women, and had TNM stage I to III disease. Sequencing produced about 130 million productive TCRbeta reads in total, an average of about 4.17 million reads per sample. The study compared bulk TCRbeta repertoires from lung tumor tissue and matched distant non-tumor lung tissue of roughly 14 lung cancer patients. Approximately 31 paired specimens, one tumor and one normal lung sample per patient, were profiled by TCRbeta CDR3 sequencing. The paper's findings and limits, for the study overall: The top 100 clones made up a significantly larger cumulative share of the repertoire in normal lung than in tumor tissue. With only approximately 16 patients in the cohort, the authors noted that larger samples and more detailed clinical data are needed. Younger patients had significantly higher TCR diversity, and higher tumor TCR diversity was associated with shorter overall and disease-free survival. Neither the sequencing platform nor unique molecular identifiers are named or mentioned anywhere in the methods. Peripheral blood was not sequenced, so blood TCRbeta repertoires in these lung cancer patients were not examined. Significantly higher TCR diversity (inverse Simpson) was observed in tumor tissue than in normal lung tissue (approximately 430 vs 150, P = 0.0075, Mann-Whitney U test).

RNA was isolated from bulk unsorted tissue, and RNA quality was assessed with a NanoDrop ND-1000 and an Agilent 2100. Newly diagnosed lung cancer patients without prior chemotherapy who had been admitted for thoracic surgery in China between August and November 2014 were enrolled as donors. Patients who had received previous radiotherapy or chemotherapy, or who had another concurrent cancer, were excluded from the study. Surgical tissue pieces of roughly 1-2.2 cm3 were preserved in RNAlater solution and were kept at -80 degrees C until use. The germline V gene (reference sequence) supplies CDR1 DFQATT and CDR2 SNEGSKA. The CDR3 holds 12 amino acids from the cysteine to the phenylalanine. The only DNA kept is the CDR3, 36 bases in frame from the first base.

The clonotype was recovered from a man between 60 and 75 years old with non-small cell lung cancer. This receptor chain uses TRBV20-1 and TRBJ2-7, and 7 junction bases match TRBD2. The sequenced material came from lung tumor tissue. The CDR3 loop reads CSTSEGRSEQYF. The DNA sequence is TGCAGTACTAGCGAGGGCCGATCCGAGCAGTACTTC.